These 29 T cell receptor beta chains were sequenced from one sample in a study of shared clonotypes between healthy human individuals. Assay: immunoSEQ multiplex PCR; the TCRdb copy retains only in-frame clones and omits some. The table records roughly 1,000,000 clones, approximately 80% of them present only once. The source material was memory CD4+ T cells from PBMCs. Documented subset: CD45RA-negative fraction. The receptor source for this set is a man younger than 35 in good health. Some clones in this sample may be carry-over from other donors' samples.

V is TRBV7-9 and J is TRBJ1-5; D is undetermined. The germline V gene has CDR1 SEHNR and CDR2 FQNEAQ (reference sequence). The CDR3 is 14 residues long. V was trimmed by 0 bases and J by 7 bases, leaving 10 bases between them. The chain's CDR3 is CASSLAGFGQPQHF. CDR3 in DNA: TGTGCCAGCAGCTTAGCAGGGTTCGGCCAGCCCCAGCATTTT.

The chain couples TRBV7-6 to TRBJ1-1, with a tentative D call TRBD1 (6 bases). The germline gives CDR1 SGHVS, CDR2 FNYEAQ. The CDR3 has 14 amino acids. V was trimmed by 5 bases and J by 5 bases, leaving 15 bases between them. CDR3 bases: TGTGCCAGCAGCCCACGTAGGGGGTGGACTGAAGCTTTCTTT. Its translation is CASSPRRGWTEAFF. Supplemented by reference TRBV7-6 and TRBJ1-1, the full variable domain reads GAGVSQSPRYKVTKRGQDVALRCDPISGHVSLYWYRQALGQGPEFLTYFNYEAQQDKSGLPNDRFSAERPEGSISTLTIQRTEQRDSAMYRCASSPRRGWTEAFFGQGTRLTVV.

This clone was recorded a few times. V gene TRBV6-6 combines with J gene TRBJ1-1, with TRBD1 as a possible D gene (5 bases). Germline values: CDR1 MNHNY, CDR2 SVGAGI (reference sequence). Trimming pared 6 bases from V and 6 bases from J, leaving 14 bases between. This CDR3 spans 13 amino acids. For the CDR3, the DNA is TGTGCCAGCAGCTCGGGGGGGACCTCTGAAGCTTTCTTT. Protein sequence: CASSSGGTSEAFF.

The chain recombines TRBV7-9 with TRBJ2-3; 9 positions match TRBD1. Per germline, CDR1 SEHNR and CDR2 FQNEAQ (reference sequence). J was trimmed by 0 bases and V by 5 bases; bases with no gene match: 12. This CDR3 comprises 18 residues. DNA for the CDR3: TGTGCCAGCAGCGCCACGGGACAGGGTCCTTTTAGCACAGATACGCAGTATTTT. Encoded protein: CASSATGQGPFSTDTQYF.

The chain couples TRBV5-1 to TRBJ2-1, with TRBD2 as a possible D gene (6 bases). Germline V gene data show CDR1 as SGHRS and CDR2 as YFSETQ. This CDR3 is 16 amino acids long. Trimming pared 0 bases from V and 0 bases from J, leaving 10 bases between. The CDR3 sequence is CASSLDLRDSYNEQFF. CDR3 sequence (DNA): TGCGCCAGCAGCTTGGATTTGCGGGACTCCTACAATGAGCAGTTCTTC. Full variable domain (outside the CDR3, taken from reference TRBV5-1 and TRBJ2-1): KAGVTQTPRYLIKTRGQQVTLSCSPISGHRSVSWYQQTPGQGLQFLFEYFSETQRNKGNFPGRFSGRQFSNSRSEMNVSTLELGDSALYLCASSLDLRDSYNEQFFGPGTRLTVL.

Concerning this clone itself: Distinct nucleotide sequences in the sample also encode this CDR3. The V gene is TRBV4-2, the J gene TRBJ2-7; 12 bases agree with TRBD2. This CDR3 contains 15 residues. V was pared by 3 bases and J by 4 bases, with 4 bases of the junction left unmatched. CDR1 and CDR2 (germline): LGHNA, YNFKEQ. The DNA for the CDR3 is TGTGCCAGCAGCCAGGTTCTAGCGGGAGGGTACGAGCAGTACTTC. This translates into CASSQVLAGGYEQYF.

The chain carries TRBV5-1 and TRBJ2-5, with 11 positions matching TRBD2. Trimming removed 3 bases from V and 5 bases from J; junction bases left unmatched: 12. CDR1 and CDR2 (germline): SGHRS, YFSETQ. CDR3 size: 17 residues. The CDR3 DNA reads TGCGCCAGCAGCTCCCTACCTTTAGCGGGAGGGCCCGAGACCCAGTACTTC. As protein: CASSSLPLAGGPETQYF.

Regarding this clone: A read error is likely here: a far larger clone is one base away. The genes are TRBV28 and TRBJ2-7, with TRBD1 identical over 7 bases. The germline CDR1 and CDR2 sequences are MDHEN and SYDVKM. This CDR3 spans 14 amino acids. Trimming cost V 7 bases and J 0 bases; bases outside gene matches: 6. This chain's CDR3 is CASTSTGSSYEQYF. The CDR3 DNA follows: TGTGCCAGCACCTCGACAGGGAGCTCCTACGAGCAGTACTTC.

The J gene is TRBJ2-6, the V gene TRBV2, with TRBD1 matching over 8 bases. The V gene's germline CDR1 is SNHLY and CDR2 FYNNEI. The V gene end was trimmed by 7 bases and the J gene end by 0 bases; junction bases not matched to a gene: 11. CDR3 length: 18 amino acids. The CDR3 loop reads CASTATGAISSGANVLTF. DNA for the CDR3: TGTGCCAGCACCGCGACAGGGGCCATCAGCTCTGGGGCCAACGTCCTGACTTTC. Full variable domain (rest looked up from reference TRBV2 and TRBJ2-6): EPEVTQTPSHQVTQMGQEVILRCVPISNHLYFYWYRQILGQKVEFLVSFYNNEISEKSEIFDDQFSVERPDGSNFTLKIRSTKLEDSAMYFCASTATGAISSGANVLTFGAGSRLTVL.

V usage is TRBV20-1 and J usage is TRBJ2-1, with D possibly being TRBD2 (5 bases). Germline values: CDR1 DFQATT, CDR2 SNEGSKA (reference sequence). The CDR3 runs 11 residues. CDR3 sequence (DNA): TGCAGAGTCACTAGAGACAATGAGCAGTTCTTC. It codes for CRVTRDNEQFF.

V gene TRBV2 combines with J gene TRBJ1-2; D is uncertain. The germline CDR1 and CDR2 sequences are SNHLY and FYNNEI. The CDR3 contains 12 residues. Deletions cut 6 bases from V and 8 bases from J, with 13 bases between. Written as DNA, the CDR3 is TGTGCCAGCAGGATCCGTCGGGGAGGCTACACCTTC. Encoded protein: CASRIRRGGYTF.

The rearrangement uses TRBV6-6 and TRBJ2-5, with D perhaps assigned TRBD1 or TRBD2 (5 bases each). CDR1 is MNHNY and CDR2 is SVGAGI in the germline V gene (reference sequence). V lost 5 bases and J 9 bases, leaving 10 bases between the germline ends. CDR3 length: 11 residues. The CDR3 loop is CASSPGASQYF. The DNA of the CDR3 is TGTGCCAGCAGTCCCGGGGCTTCCCAGTACTTC.

Remarks on this clone: A much larger clone is a single base away; this may be a read error. The V and J genes are TRBV25-1 and TRBJ2-7, with a possible D match to TRBD1 (6 bases). The V gene's germline CDR1 is MGHDK and CDR2 SYGVNS. CDR3 size: 12 residues. V dropped 6 bases and J dropped 1 base, with 7 bases sitting between them. The CDR3 DNA is TGTGCCAGCAGACAGGGATCCTACGAGCAGTACTTC. It specifies CASRQGSYEQYF.

CDR3: CASSSLGPPYGLGTGELFF. CDR3 bases: TGTGCCAGCAGCTCATTAGGACCTCCCTATGGCCTAGGCACCGGGGAGCTGTTTTTT. The chain recombines TRBV7-3 with TRBJ2-2; D unclear. The CDR3 contains 19 residues. Germline V gene lookup returns CDR1 SGHTA and CDR2 FQGTGA. Trimming stripped 4 bases from V and 4 bases from J, with 25 bases between.

Here the CDR3 reads CASSQSLQKLEQFF. In nucleotides, the CDR3 is TGCGCCAGCAGTCAATCCTTACAGAAGCTTGAGCAGTTCTTC. The chain uses TRBV23-1 and TRBJ2-1; D gene unclear. TRBV23-1 is classed as an ORF, of uncertain function. Trimming cost V 0 bases and J 9 bases, with 12 bases left between them. This CDR3 has 14 amino acids.

The CDR3 DNA is TGTGCCAGCAGCTTGGGGACAGCTCAAGAGACCCAGTACTTC. Its translation: CASSLGTAQETQYF. The chain links TRBV11-2 to TRBJ2-5; 7 bases are shared with TRBD1. Unmatched junction bases numbered 3, after V lost 3 bases and J lost 2 bases. In germline, CDR1 is SGHAT, CDR2 FQNNGV. The CDR3 is 14 amino acids.

This clone was counted at least ten times. The V and J genes are TRBV6-1 and TRBJ2-7; D unresolved. V lost 4 bases to trimming and J lost 3 bases, with 10 bases between them. Germline values: CDR1 MNHNS, CDR2 SASEGT. The CDR3 covers 13 residues. The CDR3 sequence is CASSVSTNYEQYF. As DNA, the CDR3 is TGTGCCAGCAGTGTGTCAACTAACTACGAGCAGTACTTC.

The chain joins TRBV6-1 to TRBJ2-5; 11 bases fit TRBD2. J was trimmed by 3 bases and V by 9 bases; bases with no gene match: 9. The CDR3 consists of 15 residues. Germline assignment: CDR1 MNHNS and CDR2 SASEGT. The chain's CDR3 is CASTRASGRKETQYF. The CDR3 bases are TGTGCCAGTACTAGGGCTAGCGGGAGGAAAGAGACCCAGTACTTC.

The V call is TRBV15, the J call TRBJ2-5; unclear D gene. The CDR3 sequence is 14 residues long. Trimming stripped 4 bases from V and 5 bases from J, with 14 bases between. The germline V gene encodes CDR1 LNHNV and CDR2 YYDKDF (reference sequence). The CDR3: CATSKDPLRETQYF. As DNA, the CDR3 is TGTGCCACCAGCAAGGACCCCTTGAGGGAGACCCAGTACTTC.

The chain couples TRBV6-1 to TRBJ2-3; 10 bases match TRBD2. V lost 10 bases and J lost 5; bases outside the gene matches: 9. From germline, CDR1 is MNHNS and CDR2 SASEGT. The CDR3 has 14 amino acids. CDR3 residues: CATRLAGVKDTQYF. The DNA for the CDR3 is TGTGCCACCCGTCTAGCGGGAGTGAAAGATACGCAGTATTTT.

The J gene is TRBJ1-2, the V gene TRBV5-8; D is possibly TRBD1 (6 bases). Germline loops: CDR1 SGHTS, CDR2 YDEGEE. Trimming removed 2 bases from V and 4 bases from J, with 9 bases in between. This CDR3 has 13 amino acids. The CDR3 loop reads CASSLQGLYGYTF. The CDR3 DNA is TGTGCCAGCAGCTTACAGGGCCTCTATGGCTACACCTTC.

The V and J genes are TRBV7-9 and TRBJ2-6; D not certain. V shed 5 bases and J shed 0 bases, with 8 bases lying between them. The CDR3 totals 15 residues. The germline V gene has CDR1 SEHNR and CDR2 FQNEAQ (reference sequence). This CDR3 reads CASSPQISGANVLTF. As DNA, the CDR3 is TGTGCCAGCAGCCCCCAAATCTCTGGGGCCAACGTCCTGACTTTC.

The V gene is TRBV6-5, the J gene TRBJ2-6, with D possibly TRBD2 on 6 matching bases. The germline gives CDR1 MNHEY, CDR2 SVGAGI. V lost 5 bases to trimming and J lost 4 bases, with 9 bases between them. CDR3 length: 14 residues. The CDR3 loop reads CASSGTSGANVLTF. The CDR3 nucleotides are TGTGCCAGCAGTGGAACTAGCGGGGCCAACGTCCTGACTTTC.

The chain links TRBV6-5 to TRBJ2-7; D may be TRBD2 (5 bases). V was clipped by 2 bases and J by 8 bases, with 7 bases between them. The CDR3 is 11 amino acids. Germline CDR1 reads MNHEY; CDR2 reads SVGAGI. DNA for the CDR3: TGTGCCAGCAGTTACGGAGGACAGCAGTACTTC. Translation: CASSYGGQQYF.

This clone was recorded once. The V call is TRBV7-6, the J call TRBJ2-3; D gene uncertain. CDR1 is SGHVS, CDR2 FNYEAQ, per germline. V was pared by 6 bases and J by 2 bases, with 6 bases between. CDR3 length: 12 amino acids. CDR3 amino acids: CASRDHTDTQYF. CDR3 DNA sequence: TGTGCCAGCAGAGATCACACAGATACGCAGTATTTT.

The chain employs TRBV15 and TRBJ2-1; TRBD1 might be the D (5 bases). This CDR3 spans 16 amino acids. Germline V gene sequence: CDR1 LNHNV, CDR2 YYDKDF (reference sequence). The ends were cut back, 2 bases at V and 0 bases at J, with 11 bases in the middle. DNA of the CDR3: TGTGCCACCAGCAGACAGGGCTCCGGCTCCTACAATGAGCAGTTCTTC. It encodes CATSRQGSGSYNEQFF.

This CDR3 is CSVGQGGGETQYF. The CDR3 DNA follows: TGCAGCGTGGGACAGGGAGGTGGCGAGACCCAGTACTTC. The V gene is TRBV29-1, the J gene TRBJ2-5; TRBD1 matches at 9 bases. With V trimmed by 6 bases and J by 5 bases, 7 bases remained unmatched. Germline V gives CDR1 SQVTM, CDR2 ANQGSEA. This CDR3 comprises 13 residues.

The rearrangement uses TRBV25-1 and TRBJ2-7; 10 positions agree with TRBD2. V was clipped by 3 bases and J by 5 bases; unmatched bases: 13. Looked up from germline, CDR1 is MGHDK and CDR2 is SYGVNS. The CDR3 is 17 residues long. The CDR3 DNA reads as TGTGCCAGCAGTGACCGCAGGGGAGCGGGAGGGCCAAACGAGCAGTACTTC. Translated, it gives CASSDRRGAGGPNEQYF.

The chain uses TRBV30 and TRBJ2-2, with D unresolved. The CDR3 totals 11 residues. The V end was cut by 4 bases, the J end by 4 bases, with 4 bases between. Per germline, CDR1 GTSNPN and CDR2 SVGIG (reference sequence). CDR3 sequence: CAWKSTGELFF. CDR3 coding DNA: TGTGCCTGGAAGTCCACCGGGGAGCTGTTTTTT.